This T cell receptor (beta chain) stems from a study of blood T cell repertoires in COVID-19. Study-level information: Acute and convalescent COVID-19 samples came from the United States, Italy and Spain.

CDR3 length: 16 residues. The germline V and J ends were trimmed by 4 bases and 0 bases, with 15 bases remaining between them. Germline assignment: CDR1 KGHSH and CDR2 LQKENI. Seattle participants joined during active infection and were tracked over time. How the authors handled the data: Estimation of nucleated cell counts relied on the amplification of reference gene primers. Data came from immunoSEQ multiplex PCR; TCRdb stores just in-frame clones and leaves some out. Clone size and V and J calls were adopted from that table, with D and trimming inferred from the DNA. Among a few hundred thousand clones listed, 80% to 90% were seen once.

The rearrangement joins TRBV18 to TRBJ1-1, with a possible D match to TRBD1 (5 bases). This receptor was taken from a woman in her seventies with COVID-19, enrolled during active disease. Sequenced material: peripheral blood. CDR3 nucleotide sequence: TGTGCCAGCTCACGAACGGGACTCTCAATGAACACTGAAGCTTTCTTT. It is translated as CASSRTGLSMNTEAFF.